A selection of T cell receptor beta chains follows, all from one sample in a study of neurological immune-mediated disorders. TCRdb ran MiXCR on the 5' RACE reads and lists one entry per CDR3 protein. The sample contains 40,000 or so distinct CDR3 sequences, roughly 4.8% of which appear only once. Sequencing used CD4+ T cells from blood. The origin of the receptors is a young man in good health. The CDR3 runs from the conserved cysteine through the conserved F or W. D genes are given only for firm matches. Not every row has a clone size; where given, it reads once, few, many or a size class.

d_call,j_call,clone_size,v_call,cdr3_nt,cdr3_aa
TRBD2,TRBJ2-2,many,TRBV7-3,TGTGCCAGCAGCTTAATTCCGGCGGGGGGGCCGGCCGGGGAGCTGTTTTTT,CASSLIPAGGPAGELFF
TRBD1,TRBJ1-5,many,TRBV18,TGTGCCAGCTCACCATCGACAGGGGAGGATCAGCCCCAGCATTTT,CASSPSTGEDQPQHF
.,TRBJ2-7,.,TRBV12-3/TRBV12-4,TGTGCCAGCAATGGCCGCAAAACTACCTACGAGCAGTACTTC,CASNGRKTTYEQYF
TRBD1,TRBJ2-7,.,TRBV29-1,TGCAGCGTTGCCAGGGGGCGTTCTGGCGGCTACGAGCAGTACTTC,CSVARGRSGGYEQYF
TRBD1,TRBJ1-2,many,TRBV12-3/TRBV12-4,TGTGCCAGCATTAAAACAGGGGGCAGTGACTATGGCTACACCTTC,CASIKTGGSDYGYTF
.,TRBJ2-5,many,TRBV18,TGTGCCAGCTCACCACTGAGTGGGGGGGCCGAAGAGACCCAGTACTTC,CASSPLSGGAEETQYF
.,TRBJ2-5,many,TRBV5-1,TGCGCCAGCAGCTCGACTCGGCCTGGAGAGACCCAGTACTTC,CASSSTRPGETQYF
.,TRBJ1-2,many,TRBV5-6,TGTGCCAGCAAGAGATTGTCGGACTATGGCTACACCTTC,CASKRLSDYGYTF
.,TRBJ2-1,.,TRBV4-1,TGCGCCAGCAGCCCCATGGGGGCGACCGTTTCTTTCAATGAGCAGTTCTTC,CASSPMGATVSFNEQFF
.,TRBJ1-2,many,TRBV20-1,TGCAGTGCTAGAGTAGGGGTCGGTGAAGGCTATGGCTACACCTTC,CSARVGVGEGYGYTF
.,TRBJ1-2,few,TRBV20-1,TGCAGTGCTAGATACAGTCCGGGGTATGGCTACACCTTC,CSARYSPGYGYTF
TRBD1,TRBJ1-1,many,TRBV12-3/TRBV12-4,TGTGCCAGCAGTCCCGACAGGGCAGAAGCTTTCTTT,CASSPDRAEAFF
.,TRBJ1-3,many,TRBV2,TGTGCCAGCAGTGTCATACAGGGATTTGGAAACACCATATATTTT,CASSVIQGFGNTIYF
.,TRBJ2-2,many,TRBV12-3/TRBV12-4,TGTGCCAGCAGCATTATCGTCACCGGGGAGCTGTTTTTT,CASSIIVTGELFF
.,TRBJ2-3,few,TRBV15,TGTGCCACCAGCAGAGGAGGGGGGAACACAGATACGCAGTATTTT,CATSRGGGNTDTQYF
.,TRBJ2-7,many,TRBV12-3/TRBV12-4,TGTGCCAGCAGCGGACGAACAGGGTATCGGTCCTCCGAGCAGTACTTC,CASSGRTGYRSSEQYF
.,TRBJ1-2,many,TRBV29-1,TGCAGCGTAGCGGAACCCTATGGCTACACCTTC,CSVAEPYGYTF
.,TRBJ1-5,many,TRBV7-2,TGTGCCAGCAGCTTAGACTTGGCAGGGGCGGATAGCAATCAGCCCCAGCATTTT,CASSLDLAGADSNQPQHF
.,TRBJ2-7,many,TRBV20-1,TGCAGTGCTCGCTCTGGCGGGGCGACCTACGAGCAGTACTTC,CSARSGGATYEQYF
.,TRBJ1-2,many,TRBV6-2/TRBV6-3,TGTGCCAGCAGTTCGCCCGAGCGAGTGGGGCGCCGAGGCTACACCTTC,CASSSPERVGRRGYTF
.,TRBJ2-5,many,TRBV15,TGTGCCACCAGCACCAGGTTTGGGACCCAGTACTTC,CATSTRFGTQYF
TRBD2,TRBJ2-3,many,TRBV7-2,TGTGCCAGCAGCGAGCGGGGTAGCACAGATACGCAGTATTTT,CASSERGSTDTQYF
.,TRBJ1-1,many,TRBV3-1,TGTGCCAGCAGCCCCACGTGGAATATCGAGAACACTGAAGCTTTCTTT,CASSPTWNIENTEAFF
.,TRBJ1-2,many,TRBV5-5,TGTGCCAGCAGTAAGGGTCAAGATGGCTACACCTTC,CASSKGQDGYTF
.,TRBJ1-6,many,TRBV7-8,TGTGCCAGCAGCCCCCAGCAGGACGCGGCCCTCCACTTT,CASSPQQDAALHF
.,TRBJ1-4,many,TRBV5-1,TGCGCCAGCAGCCTGACAGGCGCCCCTGAAAAACTGTTTTTT,CASSLTGAPEKLFF
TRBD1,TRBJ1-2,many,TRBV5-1,TGCGCCAGCAGATACGACAGGGAGGGTTGGTATGGCTACACCTTC,CASRYDREGWYGYTF
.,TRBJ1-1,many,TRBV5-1,TGCGCCAGCAGCTTGGAGCAGGGGAACACTGAAGCTTTCTTT,CASSLEQGNTEAFF
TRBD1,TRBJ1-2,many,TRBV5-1,TGCGCCAGCAGCTTGGTGGGACAGACCTATGGCTACACCTTC,CASSLVGQTYGYTF
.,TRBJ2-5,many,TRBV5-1,TGCGCCAGCAGCAGGTCTCTCGGGGTCCAAGAGACCCAGTACTTC,CASSRSLGVQETQYF
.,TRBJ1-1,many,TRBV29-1,TGCAGCGTTGACAACTTGATCGTCACTGAAGCTTTCTTT,CSVDNLIVTEAFF
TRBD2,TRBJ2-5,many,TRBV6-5,TGTGCCAGCAGTTACTCGGGTTCGGGCGGGGGGGCCGAGACCCAGTACTTC,CASSYSGSGGGAETQYF
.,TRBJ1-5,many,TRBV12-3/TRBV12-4,TGTGCCAGCAGTTTAGCAGGGAAAGATCAGCCCCAGCATTTT,CASSLAGKDQPQHF
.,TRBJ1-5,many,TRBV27,TGTGCCAGCAGTTTCCGGGCCATGTTTCAGCCCCAGCATTTT,CASSFRAMFQPQHF
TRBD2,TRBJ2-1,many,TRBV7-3,TGTGCCAGCAGCCAATCCGGGGGGGCCTACTACAATGAGCAGTTCTTC,CASSQSGGAYYNEQFF
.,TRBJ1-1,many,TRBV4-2,TGTGCCAGCAGCCAAGATGTGGGTCGAGGGCGGAGGAACATGAACACTGAAGCTTTCTTT,CASSQDVGRGRRNMNTEAFF
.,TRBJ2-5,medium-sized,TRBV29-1,TGCAGCGCTTCCCGGGAAGGAGAGACCCAGTACTTC,CSASREGETQYF
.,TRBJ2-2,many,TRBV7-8,TGTGCCAGCAGCTTAGGGGGCGTAGCCACCGGGGAGCTGTTTTTT,CASSLGGVATGELFF
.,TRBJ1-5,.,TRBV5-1,.,CASSFYICSARTGSQPQHF
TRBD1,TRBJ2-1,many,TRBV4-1,TGCGCCAGCAGCCAACTGACAGGGCCCTACAATGAGCAGTTCTTC,CASSQLTGPYNEQFF
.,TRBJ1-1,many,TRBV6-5,TGTGCCAGCAGGGCGGCAGGTATCGGCACTGAAGCTTTCTTT,CASRAAGIGTEAFF
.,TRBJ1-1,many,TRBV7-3,TGTGCCAGCAGCTTCTCCGTGAACACTGAAGCTTTCTTT,CASSFSVNTEAFF
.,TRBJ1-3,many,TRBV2,TGTGCCAGCAGTGAAAGTCCTGGAAACACCATATATTTT,CASSESPGNTIYF
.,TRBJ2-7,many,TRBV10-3,TGTGCCATCAGTGTGGCAACTGTCCCCTACGAGCAGTACTTC,CAISVATVPYEQYF
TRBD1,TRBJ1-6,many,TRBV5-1,TGCGCCAGCAGCCGGCAGGGGGTGGATTCACCCCTCCACTTT,CASSRQGVDSPLHF
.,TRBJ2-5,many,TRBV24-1,TGTGCCACCAGTGACACCCAGGGACCCCAAGAGACCCAGTACTTC,CATSDTQGPQETQYF
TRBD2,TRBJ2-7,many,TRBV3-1,TGTGCCAGCAGCCAGGGACTAGCGGGGGGGCCCGGCTCCTACGAGCAGTACTTC,CASSQGLAGGPGSYEQYF
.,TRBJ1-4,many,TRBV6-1,TGTGCCAGCAGGACACCGGCGGGGAATGAAAAACTGTTTTTT,CASRTPAGNEKLFF
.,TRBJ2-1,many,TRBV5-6,TGTGCCAGCAGCTTGGGGCTTCCAGATGAGCAGTTCTTC,CASSLGLPDEQFF
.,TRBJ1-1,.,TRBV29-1,TGCAGCGTCCGTCCCCGAATGAACACTGAAGCTTTCTTT,CSVRPRMNTEAFF
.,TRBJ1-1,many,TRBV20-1,TGCAGTGCTAGACAGGATTATACTGAAGCTTTCTTT,CSARQDYTEAFF
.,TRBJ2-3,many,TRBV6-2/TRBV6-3,TGTGCCAGCAAAACTCTAGATCAGAACACAGATACGCAGTATTTT,CASKTLDQNTDTQYF
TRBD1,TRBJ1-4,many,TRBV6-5,TGTGCCAGCAGGCGACGGGGACAGCTACATGAAAAACTGTTTTTT,CASRRRGQLHEKLFF
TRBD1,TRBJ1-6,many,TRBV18,TGTGCCAGCTCACCACGGCAGGGGGCGGAAAATTCACCCCTCCACTTT,CASSPRQGAENSPLHF
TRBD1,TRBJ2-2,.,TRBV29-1,TGTAGCGTAGGGACAGCCACCGGGGAGCTGTTTTTT,CSVGTATGELFF